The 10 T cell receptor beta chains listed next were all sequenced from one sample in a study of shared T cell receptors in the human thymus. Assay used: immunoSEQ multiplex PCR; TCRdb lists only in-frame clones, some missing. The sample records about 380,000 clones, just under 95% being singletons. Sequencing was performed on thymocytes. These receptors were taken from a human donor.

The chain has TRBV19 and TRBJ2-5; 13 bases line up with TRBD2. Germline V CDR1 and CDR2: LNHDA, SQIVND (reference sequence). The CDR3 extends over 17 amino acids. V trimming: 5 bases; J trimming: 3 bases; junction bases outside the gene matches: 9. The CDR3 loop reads CASSANGLAGVEETQYF. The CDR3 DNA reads TGTGCCAGTAGTGCCAATGGACTAGCGGGAGTAGAAGAGACCCAGTACTTC. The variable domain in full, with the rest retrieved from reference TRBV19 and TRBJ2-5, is DGGITQSPKYLFRKEGQNVTLSCEQNLNHDAMYWYRQDPGQGLRLIYYSQIVNDFQKGDIAEGYSVSREKKESFPLTVTSAQKNPTAFYLCASSANGLAGVEETQYFGPGTRLLVL.

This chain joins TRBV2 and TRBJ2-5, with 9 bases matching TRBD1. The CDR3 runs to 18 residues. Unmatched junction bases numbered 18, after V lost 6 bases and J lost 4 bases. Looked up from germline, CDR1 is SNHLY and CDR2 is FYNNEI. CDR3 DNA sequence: TGTGCCAGCAGCGTCACCGGGACAGGGTCACCAAAGGCAGAGACCCAGTACTTC. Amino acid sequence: CASSVTGTGSPKAETQYF.

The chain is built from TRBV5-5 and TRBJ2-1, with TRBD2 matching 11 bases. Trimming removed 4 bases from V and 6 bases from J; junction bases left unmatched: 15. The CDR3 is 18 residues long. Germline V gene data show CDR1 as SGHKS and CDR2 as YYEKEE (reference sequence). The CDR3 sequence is CASSPTGLAGGSSNEQFF. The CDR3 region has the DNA TGTGCCAGCAGCCCCACGGGGCTAGCGGGAGGATCTAGCAATGAGCAGTTCTTC.

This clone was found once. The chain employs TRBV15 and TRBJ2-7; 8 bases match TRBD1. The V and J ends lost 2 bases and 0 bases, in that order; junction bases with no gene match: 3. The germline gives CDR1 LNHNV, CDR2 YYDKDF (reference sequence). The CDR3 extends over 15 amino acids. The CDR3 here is CATSRKGQGSYEQYF. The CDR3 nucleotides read TGTGCCACCAGCAGAAAAGGACAGGGCTCCTACGAGCAGTACTTC.

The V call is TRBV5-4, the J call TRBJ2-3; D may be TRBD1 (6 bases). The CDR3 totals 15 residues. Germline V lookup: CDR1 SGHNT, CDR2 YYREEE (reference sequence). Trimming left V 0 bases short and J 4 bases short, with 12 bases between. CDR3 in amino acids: CASSLEGEGADTQYF. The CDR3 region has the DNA TGTGCCAGCAGCTTGGAGGGAGAGGGGGCAGATACGCAGTATTTT.

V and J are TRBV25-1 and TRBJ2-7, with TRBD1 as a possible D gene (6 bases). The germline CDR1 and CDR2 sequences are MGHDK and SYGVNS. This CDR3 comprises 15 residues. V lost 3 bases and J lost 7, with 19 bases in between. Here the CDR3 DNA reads TGTGCCAGCAGTGATTTTCGGTCAGGGGCTCGGGAGCAGTACTTC. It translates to CASSDFRSGAREQYF.

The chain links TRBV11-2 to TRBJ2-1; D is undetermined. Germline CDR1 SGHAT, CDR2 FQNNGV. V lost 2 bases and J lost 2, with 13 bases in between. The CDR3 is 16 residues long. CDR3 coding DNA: TGTGCCAGCAGCTTAAGAGACGTGAGAGCCTACAATGAGCAGTTCTTC. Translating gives CASSLRDVRAYNEQFF. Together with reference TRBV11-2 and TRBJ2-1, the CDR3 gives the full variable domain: EAGVAQSPRYKIIEKRQSVAFWCNPISGHATLYWYQQILGQGPKLLIQFQNNGVVDDSQLPKDRFSAERLKGVDSTLKIQPAKLEDSAVYLCASSLRDVRAYNEQFFGPGTRLTVL.

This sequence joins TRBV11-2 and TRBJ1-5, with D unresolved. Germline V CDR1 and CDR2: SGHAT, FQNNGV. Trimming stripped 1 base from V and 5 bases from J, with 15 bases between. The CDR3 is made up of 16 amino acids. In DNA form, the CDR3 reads TGTGCCAGCAGCTTAGGCAGTAGCGGTCTGTATCAGCCCCAGCATTTT. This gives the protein CASSLGSSGLYQPQHF.

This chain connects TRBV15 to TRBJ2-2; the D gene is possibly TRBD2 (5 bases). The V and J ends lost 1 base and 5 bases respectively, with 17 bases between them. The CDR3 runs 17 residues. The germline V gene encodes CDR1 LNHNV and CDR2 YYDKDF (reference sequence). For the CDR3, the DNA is TGTGCCACCAGCAGAGTCCCCTTTCCCCCGGGAACCGGGGAGCTGTTTTTT. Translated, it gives CATSRVPFPPGTGELFF.

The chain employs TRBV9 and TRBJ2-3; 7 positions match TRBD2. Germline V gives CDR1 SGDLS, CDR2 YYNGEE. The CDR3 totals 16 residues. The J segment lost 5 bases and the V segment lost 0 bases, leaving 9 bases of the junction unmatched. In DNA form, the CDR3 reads TGTGCCAGCAGCGTAGACGCGGGAGAGAGGGGAGATACGCAGTATTTT. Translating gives CASSVDAGERGDTQYF.